The 26 T cell receptor beta chains below come from one sample, sequenced in a study of cytomegalovirus exposure and HLA in healthy donors. TCRdb's table, derived via immunoSEQ multiplex PCR, lists solely in-frame clones and lacks some. The sample holds about 130,000 clones; approximately 84% are singletons and the top ten take approximately 30%. The specimen sequenced was PBMCs. Source of these receptors: a man aged 25 to 40 in good health and CMV-seropositive.

The chain combines TRBV7-2 with TRBJ2-7; TRBD2 matches at 11 bases. This CDR3 has 17 amino acids. The V segment lost 4 bases and the J segment 0 bases; nucleotides outside the gene matches: 8. Germline V gene lookup returns CDR1 SGHTA and CDR2 FQGNSA. The CDR3 nucleotides read TGTGCCAGCAGCTCCCGGACTAGCGGGCTTAGCTCCTACGAGCAGTACTTC. Translating gives CASSSRTSGLSSYEQYF.

The J gene is TRBJ2-3, the V gene TRBV28; possibly TRBD1 for D (5 bases). The V gene lost 3 bases and the J gene lost 0 bases, with 10 bases spanning the gap. The CDR3 is made up of 15 amino acids. Germline values: CDR1 MDHEN, CDR2 SYDVKM. The CDR3 bases are TGTGCCAGCAGTTTCCCGACAGCTAGCACAGATACGCAGTATTTT. It translates to CASSFPTASTDTQYF. Based on the CDR3 plus reference TRBV28 and TRBJ2-3, the full variable domain is DVKVTQSSRYLVKRTGEKVFLECVQDMDHENMFWYRQDPGLGLRLIYFSYDVKMKEKGDIPEGYSVSREKKERFSLILESASTNQTSMYLCASSFPTASTDTQYFGPGTRLTVL.

This clone came up once. This chain uses TRBV7-2 with TRBJ2-2, with 7 bases that match TRBD1. V shed 6 bases, J shed 9 bases, and the junction held 10 bases outside the gene matches. The CDR3 length is 14 residues. Per the germline V gene, CDR1 is SGHTA and CDR2 is FQGNSA. CDR3 region: CASSSYSRGRELFF. The CDR3 nucleotides are TGTGCCAGCAGTTCCTACTCCAGGGGGAGGGAGCTGTTTTTT.

The sample holds a few counts of this clone. The V gene is TRBV4-1, the J gene TRBJ1-2; no definite D call. The ends were cut back, 0 bases at V and 8 bases at J, with 7 bases in the middle. The CDR3 loop spans 12 amino acids. Germline V gene lookup returns CDR1 MGHRA and CDR2 YSYEKL. CDR3 loop: CASSQDRYGYTF. For the CDR3, the DNA is TGCGCCAGCAGCCAAGATCGGTACGGCTACACCTTC.

J is TRBJ2-3 and V is TRBV5-1, with D unclear. Germline V CDR1 and CDR2: SGHRS, YFSETQ. V lost 0 bases, J lost 11 bases, and 10 bases lay in between. CDR3 length: 12 amino acids. The chain's CDR3 is CASSLEGGVQYF. As DNA, the CDR3 is TGCGCCAGCAGCTTGGAAGGCGGAGTGCAGTATTTT.

The rearrangement joins TRBV7-2 to TRBJ2-7, with D hard to call. Trimming left V 2 bases short and J 0 bases short, with 5 bases between. From germline, CDR1 is SGHTA and CDR2 FQGNSA. CDR3 length: 13 residues. In DNA form, the CDR3 reads TGTGCCAGCAGCTTACCGGGCTCCTACGAGCAGTACTTC. Translation: CASSLPGSYEQYF.

The chain has TRBV29-1 and TRBJ1-2; no reliable D call. CDR3 size: 13 residues. In germline, CDR1 is SQVTM, CDR2 ANQGSEA. V was shortened by 1 base and J by 3 bases, with 9 bases between the two germline ends. The CDR3 nucleotides read TGCAGCGTTGAAGGGCAGAATTACTATGGCTACACCTTC. It codes for CSVEGQNYYGYTF.

The CDR3, as DNA: TGCGCCAGCAGCTCCGGGGGGCCTAGCACAGATACGCAGTATTTT. Amino acids: CASSSGGPSTDTQYF. The chain is built from TRBV5-1 and TRBJ2-3, with D perhaps TRBD2 (7 bases). Germline V gene data show CDR1 as SGHRS and CDR2 as YFSETQ. Trimming stripped 3 bases from V and 0 bases from J, with 11 bases between. CDR3 length equals 15 residues.

The rearrangement links TRBV2 to TRBJ2-1, with 9 positions matching TRBD2. Germline V gene data show CDR1 as SNHLY and CDR2 as FYNNEI. V gave up 7 bases and J gave up 4 bases; unmatched junction bases: 5. The CDR3 loop spans 14 amino acids. The CDR3 nucleotides read TGTGCCAGCACCCTAGCGGGGTCATACAATGAGCAGTTCTTC. Protein product: CASTLAGSYNEQFF.

V and J are TRBV6-6 and TRBJ1-4; D is unclear. Per germline, CDR1 MNHNY and CDR2 SVGAGI (reference sequence). The V gene lost 6 bases and the J gene lost 0 bases, with 11 bases spanning the gap. The CDR3 extends over 15 amino acids. This CDR3 reads CASRPDGATNEKLFF. CDR3 DNA sequence: TGTGCCAGCAGGCCGGACGGGGCAACTAATGAAAAACTGTTTTTT.

The chain joins TRBV15 to TRBJ2-7, with 9 bases fitting TRBD2. Germline V gene data show CDR1 as LNHNV and CDR2 as YYDKDF (reference sequence). The CDR3 contains 16 residues. The junction had 8 bases not matched to a gene; V was cut back by 3 bases and J by 2 bases. The CDR3 loop reads CATSRFSGREPYEQYF. The CDR3 DNA follows: TGTGCCACCAGCAGGTTTAGCGGGAGAGAACCCTACGAGCAGTACTTC.

The V and J genes are TRBV6-1 and TRBJ1-1; the D gene is possibly TRBD1 (5 bases). CDR1 and CDR2 from the germline V gene are MNHNS and SASEGT. The V and J ends lost 11 bases and 1 base respectively, with 20 bases between them. CDR3 length equals 15 residues. CDR3 amino acids: CAGDFGLQTNTEAFF. The CDR3 DNA follows: TGTGCCGGGGACTTTGGGCTTCAGACGAACACTGAAGCTTTCTTT.

The chain is built from TRBV7-2 and TRBJ1-4, with D hard to call. V gave up 4 bases and J gave up 11 bases, with 20 bases separating them. Germline assignment: CDR1 SGHTA and CDR2 FQGNSA. CDR3 length: 15 residues. The CDR3 DNA reads as TGTGCCAGCAGCTCCCGGAACACCGTGGTCGGGAAACTGTTTTTT. It is translated as CASSSRNTVVGKLFF.

This clone was picked up a small number of times. CDR3 sequence (DNA): TGTGCCAGCAGCGCTCCCAACAGGAACACTGAAGCTTTCTTT. It encodes CASSAPNRNTEAFF. The chain recombines TRBV9 with TRBJ1-1, with no clear D. The germline V gene has CDR1 SGDLS and CDR2 YYNGEE. The CDR3 is 14 residues long. Trimming removed 3 bases at V and 1 base at J, with 10 bases between. Full variable domain (rest looked up from reference TRBV9 and TRBJ1-1): DSGVTQTPKHLITATGQRVTLRCSPRSGDLSVYWYQQSLDQGLQFLIQYYNGEERAKGNILERFSAQQFPDLHSELNLSSLELGDSALYFCASSAPNRNTEAFFGQGTRLTVV.

This clone was found many times. CDR3 sequence: CASSIVTGDGYTF. Here the CDR3 DNA reads TGTGCCAGTAGTATAGTAACAGGGGATGGCTACACCTTC. This chain links TRBV19 with TRBJ1-2, with 7 bases identical to TRBD1. The junction had 2 bases not matched to a gene; V was cut back by 1 base and J by 6 bases. The CDR3 is 13 amino acids. Germline CDR1 reads LNHDA; CDR2 reads SQIVND (reference sequence).

For the CDR3, the DNA is TGTGCCAGCAGTAAGGGGGGGACATATGCCCCTGAGCAGTACTTC. Its translation: CASSKGGTYAPEQYF. This rearrangement joins TRBV5-4 to TRBJ2-7, with D possibly TRBD2 on 7 matching bases. Germline V lookup: CDR1 SGHNT, CDR2 YYREEE (reference sequence). CDR3 size: 15 residues. V lost 5 bases to trimming and J lost 7 bases, with 22 bases between them.

The gene calls are TRBV5-1 and TRBJ2-7; 7 nucleotides match TRBD1. Losses at the gene ends were 3 bases for V and 9 bases for J; bases not matched to a gene: 6. CDR3 length equals 12 residues. The germline V gene has CDR1 SGHRS and CDR2 YFSETQ. The CDR3 spells CASSSTGAGQYF. The CDR3 coding sequence is TGCGCCAGCAGCTCCACAGGGGCCGGGCAGTACTTC.

V and J are TRBV9 and TRBJ2-1; no definite D call. Germline assignment: CDR1 SGDLS and CDR2 YYNGEE. The CDR3 is made up of 14 amino acids. V was cut by 2 bases and J by 9 bases, with 15 bases left in between. The DNA for the CDR3 is TGTGCCAGCAGCGTTGTGGCGTATACGGGTGAGCAGTTCTTC. This sequence encodes CASSVVAYTGEQFF.

J is TRBJ1-1 and V is TRBV6-1, with D possibly being TRBD1 (5 bases). The CDR3 covers 13 residues. V lost 7 bases to trimming and J lost 4 bases, with 13 bases between them. Germline V gene data show CDR1 as MNHNS and CDR2 as SASEGT. The CDR3 here is CASIGGVSTEAFF. The CDR3 nucleotides read TGTGCCAGCATCGGGGGGGTCAGCACTGAAGCTTTCTTT.

The chain employs TRBV9 and TRBJ1-4, with 8 bases lining up with TRBD1. Germline V gene lookup returns CDR1 SGDLS and CDR2 YYNGEE. There are 17 residues in the CDR3. Trimming removed 4 bases from V and 4 bases from J; junction bases left unmatched: 12. The CDR3 sequence is CASSTGQGEGINEKLFF. In DNA form, the CDR3 reads TGTGCCAGCAGCACAGGACAGGGTGAAGGGATTAATGAAAAACTGTTTTTT.

The chain has TRBV5-1 and TRBJ2-7; 10 nucleotides line up with TRBD1. Germline V gene data show CDR1 as SGHRS and CDR2 as YFSETQ. This CDR3 is built from 19 residues. The ends lost 7 bases at V and 2 bases at J; junction bases unmatched: 21. The CDR3 DNA reads as TGCGCCAGCTTTCCCGGGGACAGGGGATTCGAAAACCCACCCTACGAGCAGTACTTC. The encoded protein is CASFPGDRGFENPPYEQYF.

The V call is TRBV2, the J call TRBJ2-7, with 9 positions matching TRBD2. The germline gives CDR1 SNHLY, CDR2 FYNNEI. The junction had 12 bases not matched to a gene; V was cut back by 6 bases and J by 6 bases. The CDR3 length is 15 residues. DNA of the CDR3: TGTGCCAGCAGGACAGTAGCGGGAGCCCAGGCCGAGCAGTACTTC. Its translation is CASRTVAGAQAEQYF.

This rearrangement joins TRBV4-2 to TRBJ1-1; D perhaps matches TRBD1 (5 bases). V was clipped by 3 bases and J by 2 bases, with 10 bases between them. Germline assignment: CDR1 LGHNA and CDR2 YNFKEQ. The CDR3 has 14 amino acids. Written as DNA, the CDR3 is TGTGCCAGCAGCCAGACAGATGTAAACACTGAAGCTTTCTTT. Its protein product is CASSQTDVNTEAFF.

The genes are TRBV11-2 and TRBJ2-7; maybe TRBD1 (5 bases). This CDR3 spans 15 amino acids. In germline, CDR1 is SGHAT, CDR2 FQNNGV. The ends were cut back, 5 bases at V and 2 bases at J, with 16 bases in the middle. CDR3 residues: CASSLGASEPYEQYF. CDR3 DNA sequence: TGTGCCAGCAGCCTTGGGGCTTCAGAACCCTACGAGCAGTACTTC.

In this sample, this clone turned up once. At the DNA level, this CDR3 is encoded by other sequences in the same sample as well. The chain couples TRBV18 to TRBJ1-1; D is ambiguous. This CDR3 has 12 amino acids. Germline CDR1 reads KGHSH; CDR2 reads LQKENI. The ends were cut back, 5 bases at V and 1 base at J, with 5 bases in the middle. CDR3 nucleotides: TGTGCCAGCTCATCGGGGAACACTGAAGCTTTCTTT. Protein sequence: CASSSGNTEAFF.

CDR3 region: CASSDVSNEKLFF. The CDR3 DNA sequence: TGTGCCAGCAGTGACGTTTCCAATGAAAAACTGTTTTTT. The rearrangement joins TRBV25-1 to TRBJ1-4, with D hard to call. V lost 3 bases and J 5 bases, leaving 7 bases between the germline ends. CDR1 is MGHDK, CDR2 SYGVNS, per germline. This CDR3 has 13 residues.